This TCR beta chain was identified in a study of T cell repertoires in cytomegalovirus infection. Notes on the study in general: Of the TCR beta families, the public ones yielded a cumulative frequency that identified carriers of CMV plus the relevant HLA.

This CDR3 contains 13 residues. Germline V lookup: CDR1 SGHVS, CDR2 FNYEAQ. V shed 4 bases, J shed 5 bases, and the junction held 2 bases outside the gene matches. TCRdb itself ran the reads through MiXCR, one entry per CDR3 protein. The sample consists of over 100,000 distinct CDR3 sequences, around 28% of them appearing once. This clonotype was counted between two and nine times. What it binds is not known. The material sequenced was CD8+ T cells from cultured PBMCs, taken from culture after CMV antigen stimulation. This TCR came from a human donor in good health (CMV status not recorded). Some clones in this sample may be carry-over from other donors' samples. The genes are TRBV7-6 and TRBJ2-7; TRBD1 matches 10 bases. CDR3 bases: TGTGCCAGCAGCTCCGGGACAGGGGACGAGCAGTACTTC. It is translated as CASSSGTGDEQYF. Based on the CDR3 plus reference TRBV7-6 and TRBJ2-7, the full variable domain is GAGVSQSPRYKVTKRGQDVALRCDPISGHVSLYWYRQALGQGPEFLTYFNYEAQQDKSGLPNDRFSAERPEGSISTLTIQRTEQRDSAMYRCASSSGTGDEQYFGPGTRLTVT.